This T cell receptor beta chain originates from a study of shared clonotypes between healthy human individuals. The wider study: CD4 naive cells filled three plates per donor, CD4 memory three, CD8 naive two and CD8 memory one.

CD8 cells classed as naive were CD45RO-negative and positively selected for CCR7, excluding terminally differentiated effector memory CD45RA+ cells. The donors, healthy adults who were HIV-negative, had experienced no recent acute infections or vaccinations. The study's findings and limits: Clonotype sharing across donors was expected to vary with sequencing depth.

V was pared by 10 bases and J by 4 bases, with 12 bases between. The CDR3 contains 12 residues. The germline V gene has CDR1 WNHNN and CDR2 SYGVQD (reference sequence). Several immunoSEQ plates received, in even portions, the genomic DNA of each subset. Generated by immunoSEQ multiplex PCR, the TCRdb table keeps only in-frame clones and is missing some. The sample comprises roughly 2 million clones, roughly 95% of which are singletons, and 1% to 1.3% rests with the top ten. About this clone itself: Its antigen is as yet unknown.

The origin of this receptor is a man younger than 30 in good health. The chain couples TRBV10-1 to TRBJ2-3; D is ambiguous. Sequencing input: naive CD8+ T cells sorted from blood. The CDR3 DNA reads as TGCGCCACCTCCGGAGATTCAGATACGCAGTATTTT. This sequence encodes CATSGDSDTQYF.